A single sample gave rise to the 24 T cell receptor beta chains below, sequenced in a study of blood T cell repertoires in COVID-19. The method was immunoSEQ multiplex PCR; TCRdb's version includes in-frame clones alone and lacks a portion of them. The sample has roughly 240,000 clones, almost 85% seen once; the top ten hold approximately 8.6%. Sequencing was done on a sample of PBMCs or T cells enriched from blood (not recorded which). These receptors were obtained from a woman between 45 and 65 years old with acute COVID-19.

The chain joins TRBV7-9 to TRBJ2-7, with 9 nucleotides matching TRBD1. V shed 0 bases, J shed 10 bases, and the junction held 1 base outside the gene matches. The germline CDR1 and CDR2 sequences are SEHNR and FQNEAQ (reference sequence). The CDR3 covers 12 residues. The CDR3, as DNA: TGTGCCAGCAGCTTAGCGGACAGGGGTCAGTACTTC. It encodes CASSLADRGQYF.

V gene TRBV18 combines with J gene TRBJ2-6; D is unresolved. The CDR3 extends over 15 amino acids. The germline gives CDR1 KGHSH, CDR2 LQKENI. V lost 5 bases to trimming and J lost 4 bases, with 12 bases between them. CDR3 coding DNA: TGTGCCAGCTCAGTACTCATACAGGGGGCCAACGTCCTGACTTTC. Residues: CASSVLIQGANVLTF.

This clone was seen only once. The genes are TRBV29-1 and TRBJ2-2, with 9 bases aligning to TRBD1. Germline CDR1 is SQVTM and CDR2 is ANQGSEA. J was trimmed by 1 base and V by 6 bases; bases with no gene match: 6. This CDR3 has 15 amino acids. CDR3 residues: CSVRTGDQNTGELFF. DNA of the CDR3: TGCAGCGTGAGGACAGGGGACCAGAACACCGGGGAGCTGTTTTTT.

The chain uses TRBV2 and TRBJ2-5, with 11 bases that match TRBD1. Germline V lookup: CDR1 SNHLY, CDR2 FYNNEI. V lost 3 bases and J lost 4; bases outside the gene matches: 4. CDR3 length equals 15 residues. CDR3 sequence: CASSDIGTGGETQYF. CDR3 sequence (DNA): TGTGCCAGCAGTGATATCGGGACAGGGGGAGAGACCCAGTACTTC.

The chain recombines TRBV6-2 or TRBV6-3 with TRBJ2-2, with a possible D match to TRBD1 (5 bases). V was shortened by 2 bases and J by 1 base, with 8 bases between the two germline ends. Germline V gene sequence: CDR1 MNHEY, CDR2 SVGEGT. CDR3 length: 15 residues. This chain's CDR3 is CASSYRGRNTGELFF. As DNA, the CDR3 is TGTGCCAGCAGTTACAGGGGCAGGAACACCGGGGAGCTGTTTTTT.

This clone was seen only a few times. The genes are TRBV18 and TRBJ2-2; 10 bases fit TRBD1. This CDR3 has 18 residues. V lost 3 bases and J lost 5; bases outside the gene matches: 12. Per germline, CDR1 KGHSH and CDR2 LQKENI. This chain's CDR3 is CASSPFQTGGAMTGELFF. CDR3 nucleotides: TGTGCCAGCTCACCCTTTCAGACAGGGGGCGCAATGACCGGGGAGCTGTTTTTT.

CDR3 sequence: CASSTTPLGEKLFF. The CDR3 DNA reads TGTGCCAGTAGTACGACCCCCCTCGGGGAAAAACTGTTTTTT. The V and J genes are TRBV19 and TRBJ1-4; D unresolved. CDR3 length: 14 residues. V lost 4 bases and J 8 bases, leaving 14 bases between the germline ends. Germline loops: CDR1 LNHDA, CDR2 SQIVND (reference sequence).

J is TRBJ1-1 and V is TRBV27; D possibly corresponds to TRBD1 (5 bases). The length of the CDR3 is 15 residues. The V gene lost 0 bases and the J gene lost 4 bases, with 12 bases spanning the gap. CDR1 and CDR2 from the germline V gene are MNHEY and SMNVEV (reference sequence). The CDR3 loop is CASSLSGGLGTEAFF. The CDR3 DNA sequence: TGTGCCAGCAGTTTATCGGGGGGATTGGGCACTGAAGCTTTCTTT.

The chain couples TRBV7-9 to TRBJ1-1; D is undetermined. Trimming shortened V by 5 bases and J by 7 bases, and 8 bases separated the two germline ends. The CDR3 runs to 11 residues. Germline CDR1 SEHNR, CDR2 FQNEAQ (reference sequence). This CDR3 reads CASSLRGEAFF. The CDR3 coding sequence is TGTGCCAGCAGCCTCCGGGGTGAAGCTTTCTTT. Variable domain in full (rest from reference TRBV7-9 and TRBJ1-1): DTGVSQNPRHKITKRGQNVTFRCDPISEHNRLYWYRQTLGQGPEFLTYFQNEAQLEKSRLLSDRFSAERPKGSFSTLEIQRTEQGDSAMYLCASSLRGEAFFGQGTRLTVV.

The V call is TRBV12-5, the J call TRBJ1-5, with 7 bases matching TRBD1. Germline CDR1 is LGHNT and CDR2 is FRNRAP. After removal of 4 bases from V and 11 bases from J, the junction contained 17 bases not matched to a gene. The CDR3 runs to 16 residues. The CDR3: CASGYDRAPGRHSQHF. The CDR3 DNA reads TGTGCTAGTGGTTACGACAGGGCTCCAGGAAGACACTCCCAGCATTTT.

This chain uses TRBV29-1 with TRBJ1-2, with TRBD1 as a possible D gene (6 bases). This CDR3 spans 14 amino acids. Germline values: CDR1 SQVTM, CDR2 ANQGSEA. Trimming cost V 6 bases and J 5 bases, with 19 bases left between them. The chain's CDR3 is CSVGGAGANYGYTF. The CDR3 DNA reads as TGCAGCGTGGGGGGGGCAGGGGCGAATTATGGCTACACCTTC.

In DNA, the CDR3 is TGTGCCAGCAGCCCCCTCTCTGGAAACACCATATATTTT. The encoded protein is CASSPLSGNTIYF. V and J are TRBV3-1 (or the pseudogene TRBV3-2) and TRBJ1-3; D is ambiguous. The CDR3 totals 13 residues. With 4 bases removed from V and 0 bases from J, the gap between germline ends came to 4 bases. Germline V gene data show CDR1 as LGHDT and CDR2 as YNNKEL (reference sequence).

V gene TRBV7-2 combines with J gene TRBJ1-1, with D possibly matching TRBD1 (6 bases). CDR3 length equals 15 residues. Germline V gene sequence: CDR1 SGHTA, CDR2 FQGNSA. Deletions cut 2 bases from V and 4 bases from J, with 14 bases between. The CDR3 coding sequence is TGTGCCAGCAGCTTAAGGGGGTCCAGTTTCACTGAAGCTTTCTTT. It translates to CASSLRGSSFTEAFF.

The CDR3 loop is CASSVEPAGRRDQYF. In nucleotides, the CDR3 is TGTGCCAGCAGCGTAGAGCCAGCGGGGCGCAGAGACCAGTACTTC. The chain joins TRBV9 to TRBJ2-5, with 7 bases fitting TRBD2. The V gene's germline CDR1 is SGDLS and CDR2 YYNGEE. The CDR3 has 15 amino acids. The J segment lost 10 bases and the V segment lost 0 bases, leaving 12 bases of the junction unmatched.

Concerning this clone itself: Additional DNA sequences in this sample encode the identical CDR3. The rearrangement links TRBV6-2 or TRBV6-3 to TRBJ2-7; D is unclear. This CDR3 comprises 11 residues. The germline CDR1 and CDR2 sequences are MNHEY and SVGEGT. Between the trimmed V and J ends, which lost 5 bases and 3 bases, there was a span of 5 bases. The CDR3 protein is CASSTYYEQYF. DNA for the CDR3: TGTGCCAGCAGTACCTACTACGAGCAGTACTTC.

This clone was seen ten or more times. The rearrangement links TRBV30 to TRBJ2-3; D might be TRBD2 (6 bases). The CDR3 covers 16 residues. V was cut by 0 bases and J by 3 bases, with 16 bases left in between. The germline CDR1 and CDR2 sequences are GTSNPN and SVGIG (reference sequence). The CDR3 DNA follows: TGTGCCTGGAGTGTACGGGGGTTCGGGGTAACAGATACGCAGTATTTT. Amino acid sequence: CAWSVRGFGVTDTQYF.

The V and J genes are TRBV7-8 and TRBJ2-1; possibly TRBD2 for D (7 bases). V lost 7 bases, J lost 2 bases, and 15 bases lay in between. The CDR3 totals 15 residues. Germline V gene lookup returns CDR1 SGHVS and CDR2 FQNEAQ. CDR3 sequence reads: CASKLGAGAYNEQFF. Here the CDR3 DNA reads TGTGCCAGCAAACTGGGGGCGGGGGCCTACAATGAGCAGTTCTTC. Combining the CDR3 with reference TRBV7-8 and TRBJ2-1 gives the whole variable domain GAGVSQSPRYKVAKRGQDVALRCDPISGHVSLFWYQQALGQGPEFLTYFQNEAQLDKSGLPSDRFFAERPEGSVSTLKIQRTQQEDSAVYLCASKLGAGAYNEQFFGPGTRLTVL.

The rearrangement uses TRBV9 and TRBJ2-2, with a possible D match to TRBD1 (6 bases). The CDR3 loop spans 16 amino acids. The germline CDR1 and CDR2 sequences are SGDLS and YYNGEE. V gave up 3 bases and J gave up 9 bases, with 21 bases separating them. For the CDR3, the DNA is TGTGCCAGCAGCGCAGTTCGTCAGGGGCCCATCCGGGAGCTGTTTTTT. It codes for CASSAVRQGPIRELFF.

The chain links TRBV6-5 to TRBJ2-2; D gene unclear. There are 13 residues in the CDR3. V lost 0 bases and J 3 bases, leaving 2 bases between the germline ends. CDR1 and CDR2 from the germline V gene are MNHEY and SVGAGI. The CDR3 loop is CASSYSYTGELFF. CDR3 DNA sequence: TGTGCCAGCAGTTACTCCTACACCGGGGAGCTGTTTTTT.

The CDR3 is CASSHYREASYEQYF. DNA of the CDR3: TGCGCCAGCAGCCATTATAGGGAGGCGAGCTACGAGCAGTACTTC. The chain has TRBV5-1 and TRBJ2-7, with D tentatively TRBD2 (6 bases). The V end lost 4 bases, the J end lost 3 bases, and 17 bases lay between the germline ends. The CDR3 runs 15 residues. Looked up from germline, CDR1 is SGHRS and CDR2 is YFSETQ.

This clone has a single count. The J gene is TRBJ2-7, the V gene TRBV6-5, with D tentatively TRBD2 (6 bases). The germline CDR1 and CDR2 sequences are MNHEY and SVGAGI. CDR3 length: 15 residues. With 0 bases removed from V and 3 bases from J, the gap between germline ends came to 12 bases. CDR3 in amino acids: CASSYSGGGNYEQYF. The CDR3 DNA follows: TGTGCCAGCAGTTACTCCGGTGGAGGGAACTACGAGCAGTACTTC.

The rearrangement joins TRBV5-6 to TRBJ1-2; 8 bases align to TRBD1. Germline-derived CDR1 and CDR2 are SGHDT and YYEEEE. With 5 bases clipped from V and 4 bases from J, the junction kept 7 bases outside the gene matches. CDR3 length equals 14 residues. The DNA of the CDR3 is TGTGCCAGCAGTTCCGGACAGGGAACCTATGGCTACACCTTC. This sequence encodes CASSSGQGTYGYTF.

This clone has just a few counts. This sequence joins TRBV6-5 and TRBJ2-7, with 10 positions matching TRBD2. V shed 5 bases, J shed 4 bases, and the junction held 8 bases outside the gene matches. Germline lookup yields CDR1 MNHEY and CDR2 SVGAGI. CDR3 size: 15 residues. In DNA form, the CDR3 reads TGTGCCAGCAGTACGTTAGCGGGGGGCTCTTACGAGCAGTACTTC. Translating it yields CASSTLAGGSYEQYF.

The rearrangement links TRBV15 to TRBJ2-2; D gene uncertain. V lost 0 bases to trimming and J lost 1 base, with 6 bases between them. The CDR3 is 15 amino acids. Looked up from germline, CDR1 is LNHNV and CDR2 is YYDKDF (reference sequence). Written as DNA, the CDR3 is TGTGCCACCAGCAGAGAAGGCGGGAACACCGGGGAGCTGTTTTTT. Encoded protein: CATSREGGNTGELFF.